This is a list of T cell receptor beta chains from one sample in a study of molecular identifiers for immune sequencing clone quantification. One entry per CDR3 protein results from TCRdb running MiXCR on the PCR reads. The data hold some 320,000 distinct CDR3 sequences, with under 25% observed a single time. What was sequenced was naive CD8+ T cells from blood, with Jurkat cell RNA spiked in. Receptors originate from a human donor in good health. Some libraries in this study had Jurkat cell RNA spiked in. Each CDR3 is given with its conserved first and last residue. The D gene is left open where the match is weak. Part of the rows lack a size; the others show once, few, many or a class for expanded clones.

v_gene: TRBV7-9
abundance: .
d_gene: TRBD1
j_gene: TRBJ1-2
len: 18
CDR3aa: CASSRQGTHHLTNYGYTF
CDR3nt: TGTGCCAGCAGCAGACAGGGGACCCACCACTTGACTAACTATGGCTACACCTTC

v_gene: TRBV30
abundance: .
d_gene: .
j_gene: TRBJ2-7
len: 14
CDR3aa: CAWNPFASSYEQYF
CDR3nt: TGTGCCTGGAATCCCTTCGCCAGCTCCTACGAGCAGTACTTC

v_gene: TRBV7-9
abundance: many
d_gene: .
j_gene: TRBJ2-7
len: 12
CDR3aa: CASSLGDYEQYF
CDR3nt: TGTGCCAGCAGCTTAGGGGACTACGAGCAGTACTTC

v_gene: TRBV5-1
abundance: .
d_gene: TRBD1
j_gene: TRBJ1-6
len: 17
CDR3aa: CASSLNGQGGYDSPLHF
CDR3nt: TGCGCCAGCAGCTTGAATGGACAGGGAGGCTATGATTCACCCCTCCACTTT

v_gene: TRBV23-1
abundance: .
d_gene: TRBD2
j_gene: TRBJ2-7
len: 18
CDR3aa: CASSPLGLTSGNSYEQYF
CDR3nt: TGCGCCAGCAGTCCCTTAGGTTTGACTAGCGGGAACTCCTACGAGCAGTACTTC

v_gene: TRBV5-1
abundance: .
d_gene: TRBD2
j_gene: TRBJ2-3
len: 17
CDR3aa: CATRTSGGAGSTDTQYF
CDR3nt: TGCGCCACTAGGACTAGCGGGGGGGCCGGGAGCACAGATACGCAGTATTTT

v_gene: TRBV4-1
abundance: many
d_gene: .
j_gene: TRBJ2-7
len: 14
CDR3aa: CASSQDGRAYEQYF
CDR3nt: TGCGCCAGCAGCCAAGATGGCAGGGCCTACGAGCAGTACTTC

v_gene: TRBV27
abundance: few
d_gene: .
j_gene: TRBJ1-1
len: 11
CDR3aa: CASSFGGRAFF
CDR3nt: TGTGCCAGCAGTTTCGGGGGGAGAGCTTTCTTT

v_gene: TRBV29-1
abundance: few
d_gene: TRBD1
j_gene: TRBJ2-1
len: 13
CDR3aa: CSVGTGGRDEQFF
CDR3nt: TGCAGCGTTGGAACAGGGGGTAGGGATGAGCAGTTCTTC

v_gene: TRBV7-6
abundance: few
d_gene: .
j_gene: TRBJ2-7
len: 13
CDR3aa: CASSLSEVKEQYF
CDR3nt: TGTGCCAGCAGCTTATCAGAGGTCAAAGAGCAGTACTTC

v_gene: TRBV21-1
abundance: .
d_gene: .
j_gene: TRBJ2-3
len: 17
CDR3aa: CASSALPRDPFTDTQYF
CDR3nt: TGTGCCAGCAGCGCTTTACCCCGGGACCCCTTCACAGATACGCAGTATTTT

v_gene: TRBV20-1
abundance: .
d_gene: .
j_gene: TRBJ2-3
len: 14
CDR3aa: CSARTDDGTDTQYF
CDR3nt: TGCAGTGCGAGGACTGATGACGGCACAGATACGCAGTATTTT

v_gene: TRBV5-3
abundance: .
d_gene: TRBD1
j_gene: TRBJ2-5
len: 15
CDR3aa: CASGLAPTGFETQYF
CDR3nt: TGTGCCAGCGGCTTGGCCCCGACAGGGTTCGAGACCCAGTACTTC

v_gene: TRBV20-1
abundance: many
d_gene: TRBD2
j_gene: TRBJ2-1
len: 16
CDR3aa: CSARNKLAASYNEQFF
CDR3nt: TGCAGTGCTAGGAACAAACTAGCGGCCTCCTACAATGAGCAGTTCTTC

v_gene: TRBV27
abundance: few
d_gene: .
j_gene: TRBJ2-1
len: 14
CDR3aa: CASSFLLDDPGKFF
CDR3nt: TGTGCCAGCAGTTTTCTATTGGACGACCCAGGGAAGTTCTTC

v_gene: TRBV21-1
abundance: .
d_gene: .
j_gene: TRBJ2-5
len: 18
CDR3aa: CASSVSGTSGFLQETQYF
CDR3nt: TGTGCCAGCAGCGTATCCGGGACTAGCGGATTCCTACAAGAGACCCAGTACTTC

v_gene: TRBV9
abundance: .
d_gene: TRBD2
j_gene: TRBJ2-3
len: 16
CDR3aa: CAGSYASGGITDTQYF
CDR3nt: TGTGCCGGCAGCTACGCTAGCGGGGGGATCACAGATACGCAGTATTTT

v_gene: TRBV4-3
abundance: .
d_gene: TRBD1
j_gene: TRBJ2-3
len: 18
CDR3aa: CASSQDPGLTGVPDTQYF
CDR3nt: TGCGCCAGCAGCCAAGATCCCGGGCTCACAGGGGTGCCAGATACGCAGTATTTT

v_gene: TRBV7-8
abundance: many
d_gene: .
j_gene: TRBJ1-3
len: 16
CDR3aa: CASKKASPDSGNTIYF
CDR3nt: TGTGCCAGCAAGAAGGCCAGCCCGGACTCTGGAAACACCATATATTTT

v_gene: TRBV27
abundance: many
d_gene: .
j_gene: TRBJ2-2
len: 12
CDR3aa: CASSLLTGELFF
CDR3nt: TGTGCCAGCAGTCTATTGACCGGGGAGCTGTTTTTT

v_gene: TRBV12-3/TRBV12-4
abundance: many
d_gene: TRBD1
j_gene: TRBJ1-2
len: 13
CDR3aa: CASRTGQSYGYTF
CDR3nt: TGTGCCAGCAGAACGGGACAGAGCTATGGCTACACCTTC

v_gene: TRBV7-7
abundance: many
d_gene: .
j_gene: TRBJ2-3
len: 15
CDR3aa: CASSSTEHPTDTQYF
CDR3nt: TGTGCTAGCAGCTCTACAGAACATCCAACAGATACGCAGTATTTT

v_gene: TRBV20-1
abundance: .
d_gene: TRBD1
j_gene: TRBJ2-7
len: 12
CDR3aa: CSASGQAYEQYF
CDR3nt: TGCAGTGCCTCCGGACAGGCCTACGAGCAGTACTTC

v_gene: TRBV7-2
abundance: few
d_gene: .
j_gene: TRBJ2-7
len: 13
CDR3aa: CASSPFDTYEQYF
CDR3nt: TGTGCCAGCAGCCCCTTCGACACCTACGAGCAGTACTTC

v_gene: TRBV27
abundance: few
d_gene: .
j_gene: TRBJ2-4
len: 14
CDR3aa: CASSPQAGSYIQYF
CDR3nt: TGTGCCAGCTCCCCGCAGGCAGGGTCTTACATTCAGTACTTC

v_gene: TRBV12-3/TRBV12-4
abundance: many
d_gene: .
j_gene: TRBJ2-7
len: 13
CDR3aa: CASSFKGSYEQYF
CDR3nt: TGTGCCAGCAGTTTTAAGGGTTCCTACGAGCAGTACTTC

v_gene: TRBV2
abundance: many
d_gene: TRBD2
j_gene: TRBJ2-3
len: 15
CDR3aa: CAGTISGRAVDTQYF
CDR3nt: TGTGCCGGTACCATTAGCGGGAGGGCTGTTGATACGCAGTATTTT

v_gene: TRBV5-5
abundance: many
d_gene: .
j_gene: TRBJ1-1
len: 17
CDR3aa: CASSLRVPGTMNTEAFF
CDR3nt: TGTGCCAGCAGCTTGCGAGTGCCGGGAACCATGAACACTGAAGCTTTCTTT

v_gene: TRBV6-5
abundance: many
d_gene: .
j_gene: TRBJ2-2
len: 13
CDR3aa: CASSSTGSGELFF
CDR3nt: TGTGCCAGCAGTTCAACAGGGTCCGGGGAGCTGTTTTTT

v_gene: TRBV4-3
abundance: .
d_gene: TRBD1
j_gene: TRBJ2-7
len: 16
CDR3aa: CASSQDRGGSGYEQYF
CDR3nt: TGCGCCAGCAGCCAAGATAGAGGGGGCTCGGGCTACGAGCAGTACTTC

v_gene: TRBV6-2/TRBV6-3
abundance: few
d_gene: .
j_gene: TRBJ1-4
len: 11
CDR3aa: CATQGGEKLFF
CDR3nt: TGTGCCACCCAGGGTGGCGAAAAACTGTTTTTT

v_gene: TRBV29-1
abundance: many
d_gene: .
j_gene: TRBJ2-3
len: 10
CDR3aa: CSVGSDTQYF
CDR3nt: TGCAGCGTTGGGTCAGATACGCAGTATTTT

v_gene: TRBV29-1
abundance: .
d_gene: .
j_gene: TRBJ1-1
len: 10
CDR3aa: CSVSLGEAFF
CDR3nt: TGCAGCGTCAGCCTTGGTGAAGCTTTCTTT

v_gene: TRBV27
abundance: many
d_gene: .
j_gene: TRBJ1-1
len: 13
CDR3aa: CASSLSGSVEAFF
CDR3nt: TGTGCCAGCAGTTTATCGGGGTCGGTGGAAGCTTTCTTT

v_gene: TRBV28
abundance: few
d_gene: .
j_gene: TRBJ2-7
len: 16
CDR3aa: CASSNPGIKSSYEQYF
CDR3nt: TGTGCCAGCAGTAACCCCGGGATTAAGAGCTCCTACGAGCAGTACTTC

v_gene: TRBV4-3
abundance: .
d_gene: TRBD1
j_gene: TRBJ1-4
len: 18
CDR3aa: CASSQDPLDRQTKEKLFF
CDR3nt: TGCGCCAGCAGCCAAGATCCATTGGACAGGCAAACTAAAGAAAAACTGTTTTTT

v_gene: TRBV6-5
abundance: few
d_gene: .
j_gene: TRBJ2-2
len: 13
CDR3aa: CASRPKYTGELFF
CDR3nt: TGTGCCAGCAGGCCAAAGTACACCGGGGAGCTGTTTTTT

v_gene: TRBV7-9
abundance: many
d_gene: .
j_gene: TRBJ1-1
len: 15
CDR3aa: CASSLVVPLGTEAFF
CDR3nt: TGTGCCAGCAGCTTAGTTGTACCTCTCGGCACTGAAGCTTTCTTT

v_gene: TRBV4-1
abundance: .
d_gene: .
j_gene: TRBJ1-6
len: 19
CDR3aa: CASSQLPRLESSYNSPLHF
CDR3nt: TGCGCCAGCAGCCAATTACCTCGGCTAGAGAGCTCCTATAATTCACCCCTCCACTTT

v_gene: TRBV7-7
abundance: many
d_gene: TRBD1
j_gene: TRBJ1-4
len: 14
CDR3aa: CASSLALDRRKLFF
CDR3nt: TGTGCCAGCAGCTTAGCCCTGGACAGGAGAAAACTGTTTTTT

v_gene: TRBV20-1
abundance: many
d_gene: TRBD2
j_gene: TRBJ2-5
len: 13
CDR3aa: CSARLAAQETQYF
CDR3nt: TGCAGTGCTCGCCTAGCGGCCCAAGAGACCCAGTACTTC

v_gene: TRBV28
abundance: many
d_gene: .
j_gene: TRBJ1-4
len: 13
CDR3aa: CASTRRHNEKLFF
CDR3nt: TGTGCCAGCACCCGGAGGCATAATGAAAAACTGTTTTTT

v_gene: TRBV27
abundance: few
d_gene: TRBD2
j_gene: TRBJ2-5
len: 16
CDR3aa: CASSPVGLADQETQYF
CDR3nt: TGTGCCAGCAGTCCGGTAGGACTAGCGGACCAAGAGACCCAGTACTTC

v_gene: TRBV29-1
abundance: many
d_gene: .
j_gene: TRBJ2-5
len: 13
CDR3aa: CSVPPGPEETQYF
CDR3nt: TGCAGCGTGCCTCCGGGACCAGAAGAGACCCAGTACTTC

v_gene: TRBV12-3/TRBV12-4
abundance: few
d_gene: .
j_gene: TRBJ2-3
len: 16
CDR3aa: CASSLRGGTSTDTQYF
CDR3nt: TGTGCCAGCAGTTTACGCGGCGGGACTAGCACAGATACGCAGTATTTT

v_gene: TRBV13
abundance: few
d_gene: TRBD1
j_gene: TRBJ2-5
len: 14
CDR3aa: CASSLVDREETQYF
CDR3nt: TGTGCCAGCAGCTTAGTGGACAGGGAAGAGACCCAGTACTTC

v_gene: TRBV2
abundance: once
d_gene: TRBD1
j_gene: TRBJ2-3
len: 17
CDR3aa: CASSAQIQGYGTDTQYF
CDR3nt: TGTGCCAGCAGTGCTCAAATACAGGGGTACGGCACAGATACGCAGTATTTT

v_gene: TRBV5-4
abundance: few
d_gene: .
j_gene: TRBJ2-3
len: 17
CDR3aa: CASSLAGGRGSTDTQYF
CDR3nt: TGTGCCAGCAGCTTGGCCGGGGGACGGGGTAGCACAGATACGCAGTATTTT

v_gene: TRBV10-3
abundance: few
d_gene: .
j_gene: TRBJ2-3
len: 14
CDR3aa: CAISPRGATDTQYF
CDR3nt: TGTGCCATCAGTCCGCGTGGGGCCACAGATACGCAGTATTTT

v_gene: TRBV21-1
abundance: .
d_gene: .
j_gene: TRBJ2-4
len: 16
CDR3aa: CATLGGRREAKNIQYF
CDR3nt: TGTGCCACCCTTGGGGGTAGGAGGGAGGCCAAAAACATTCAGTACTTC

v_gene: TRBV29-1
abundance: .
d_gene: TRBD2
j_gene: TRBJ2-7
len: 14
CDR3aa: CSVGGASGIDEQYF
CDR3nt: TGCAGCGTTGGGGGGGCTAGCGGGATTGACGAGCAGTACTTC

v_gene: TRBV2
abundance: few
d_gene: .
j_gene: TRBJ1-5
len: 14
CDR3aa: CASSEAVLPGPQHF
CDR3nt: TGTGCCAGCAGTGAAGCTGTCTTACCGGGGCCCCAGCATTTT

v_gene: TRBV7-9
abundance: few
d_gene: .
j_gene: TRBJ2-7
len: 15
CDR3aa: CASSSGIGAPYEQYF
CDR3nt: TGTGCCAGCAGCTCGGGAATAGGGGCTCCCTACGAGCAGTACTTC

v_gene: TRBV5-1
abundance: many
d_gene: .
j_gene: TRBJ1-1
len: 12
CDR3aa: CASSSGDTEAFF
CDR3nt: TGCGCCAGCAGCTCAGGGGACACTGAAGCTTTCTTT

v_gene: TRBV27
abundance: .
d_gene: .
j_gene: TRBJ1-5
len: 14
CDR3aa: CARSLPGAHPPQHF
CDR3nt: TGTGCCCGCAGTCTTCCGGGGGCCCATCCGCCCCAGCATTTT

v_gene: TRBV4-1
abundance: many
d_gene: TRBD1
j_gene: TRBJ1-1
len: 15
CDR3aa: CASSSRQGPNTEAFF
CDR3nt: TGCGCCAGCAGCTCCCGACAGGGTCCGAACACTGAAGCTTTCTTT